What follows are 12 T cell receptor beta chains derived from one specimen sequenced in a study of T cells in localized non-small cell lung cancer. Sequenced by immunoSEQ multiplex PCR; TCRdb stores in-frame clones only, minus some. The table shows some 28,000 clones, with roughly 90% occurring only once. The specimen comprised peripheral blood, sampled before any cancer treatment. The receptors were sampled from a woman aged 18 to 55 with stage I lung adenocarcinoma.

The count of this clone is one. The DNA for the CDR3 is TGTGCCAGCAGCCCACACCCGATCGTCAATGAAAAACTGTTTTTT. Translated, it gives CASSPHPIVNEKLFF. V gene TRBV7-9 combines with J gene TRBJ1-4, with D hard to call. The V and J ends lost 5 bases and 5 bases respectively, with 15 bases between them. Per the germline V gene, CDR1 is SEHNR and CDR2 is FQNEAQ (reference sequence). The CDR3 sequence is 15 residues long.

The rearrangement links TRBV6-1 to TRBJ1-2, with 7 bases lining up with TRBD1. Germline lookup yields CDR1 MNHNS and CDR2 SASEGT. The length of the CDR3 is 15 residues. J gave up 2 bases and V 1 base, and 4 bases lay outside the gene matches. The CDR3 DNA sequence: TGTGCCAGCAGTGAAGGACAGGGACCCAACTATGGCTACACCTTC. This codes for CASSEGQGPNYGYTF.

V usage is TRBV15 and J usage is TRBJ2-7, with 10 bases matching TRBD2. Germline V gene sequence: CDR1 LNHNV, CDR2 YYDKDF (reference sequence). This CDR3 spans 18 amino acids. Trimming took 0 bases from V and 8 from J; bases not matched to a gene: 16. CDR3 protein: CATSRDRGSGRVFGQQYF. The CDR3 nucleotides are TGTGCCACCAGCAGAGATCGGGGAAGCGGGAGGGTGTTTGGTCAGCAGTACTTC.

The chain employs TRBV19 and TRBJ2-1, with 11 bases fitting TRBD2. The CDR3 extends over 14 amino acids. V lost 10 bases to trimming and J lost 3 bases; unmatched junction nucleotides: 5. From germline, CDR1 is LNHDA and CDR2 SQIVND (reference sequence). CDR3 nucleotide sequence: TGTGCCACTACGGGACTAGCGGACTACAATGAGCAGTTCTTC. Amino acids: CATTGLADYNEQFF.

The chain employs TRBV7-9 and TRBJ2-2; weak D call: TRBD2 (6 bases). Germline V gives CDR1 SEHNR, CDR2 FQNEAQ (reference sequence). This CDR3 region has 15 residues. V was cut by 1 base and J by 0 bases, with 6 bases left in between. This CDR3 is CASSLGGTNTGELFF. CDR3 sequence (DNA): TGTGCCAGCAGCTTAGGCGGGACGAACACCGGGGAGCTGTTTTTT.

The rearrangement uses TRBV12-2 and TRBJ2-1. TRBV12-2 is recorded as a pseudogene. The CDR3 totals 9 residues. The CDR3, as DNA: TGTGCAAGTCGCTTTGGGCAGTTCTTC. Translated, it gives CASRFGQFF.

The V call is TRBV12-5, the J call TRBJ1-1; TRBD1 is a possible D gene (5 bases). V was cut by 7 bases and J by 5 bases, with 14 bases left in between. Germline V gene lookup returns CDR1 LGHNT and CDR2 FRNRAP. This CDR3 region has 13 residues. The CDR3 is CASARRWGTEAFF. DNA of the CDR3: TGTGCTAGTGCACGACGATGGGGGACTGAAGCTTTCTTT.

The chain has TRBV18 and TRBJ2-3; the D gene is possibly TRBD1 (6 bases). Trimming stripped 0 bases from V and 3 bases from J, with 13 bases between. The germline CDR1 and CDR2 sequences are KGHSH and LQKENI. The CDR3 is 16 amino acids. The CDR3 bases are TGTGCCAGCTCACCACCTTCAGGGGCCTCGACAGATACGCAGTATTTT. Its translation: CASSPPSGASTDTQYF. Full variable domain (rest looked up from reference TRBV18 and TRBJ2-3): NAGVMQNPRHLVRRRGQEARLRCSPMKGHSHVYWYRQLPEEGLKFMVYLQKENIIDESGMPKERFSAEFPKEGPSILRIQQVVRGDSAAYFCASSPPSGASTDTQYFGPGTRLTVL.

This chain connects TRBV11-2 to TRBJ1-4; 7 bases are shared with TRBD1. V shed 6 bases, J shed 2 bases, and the junction held 6 bases outside the gene matches. The germline CDR1 and CDR2 sequences are SGHAT and FQNNGV. The CDR3 is 15 amino acids. The CDR3 protein is CASSRQGLTNEKLFF. CDR3 DNA: TGTGCCAGCAGTAGACAGGGATTGACTAATGAAAAACTGTTTTTT.

The CDR3 sequence: CASSEGTWDQPQHF. The CDR3 DNA is TGTGCCAGCAGTGAGGGGACGTGGGATCAGCCCCAGCATTTT. The genes are TRBV2 and TRBJ1-5; D might be TRBD1 (5 bases). Germline V lookup: CDR1 SNHLY, CDR2 FYNNEI. CDR3 length: 14 amino acids. Trimming cost V 3 bases and J 5 bases, with 11 bases left between them.

V usage is TRBV28 and J usage is TRBJ2-5; no definite D call. Germline CDR1 MDHEN, CDR2 SYDVKM. The V and J ends lost 4 bases and 9 bases respectively, with 12 bases between them. The CDR3 has 12 residues. For the CDR3, the DNA is TGTGCCAGCAGTTCACTTAAAAGGGCCCAGTACTTC. This encodes CASSSLKRAQYF.

As to this clone: This likely comes from a read error, as the CDR3 has no conserved phenylalanine or tryptophan at its end. The CDR3 loop is CASSLSTGGMDEQYL. The CDR3 nucleotides read TGTGCCAGCAGCCTGTCAACAGGGGGCATGGACGAGCAGTACCTC. The rearrangement uses TRBV7-9 and TRBJ2-7; 9 bases match TRBD1. CDR3 size: 15 residues. Trimming at V came to 5 bases and at J to 5 bases, leaving 10 bases not matched to a gene. Germline V gives CDR1 SEHNR, CDR2 FQNEAQ (reference sequence).